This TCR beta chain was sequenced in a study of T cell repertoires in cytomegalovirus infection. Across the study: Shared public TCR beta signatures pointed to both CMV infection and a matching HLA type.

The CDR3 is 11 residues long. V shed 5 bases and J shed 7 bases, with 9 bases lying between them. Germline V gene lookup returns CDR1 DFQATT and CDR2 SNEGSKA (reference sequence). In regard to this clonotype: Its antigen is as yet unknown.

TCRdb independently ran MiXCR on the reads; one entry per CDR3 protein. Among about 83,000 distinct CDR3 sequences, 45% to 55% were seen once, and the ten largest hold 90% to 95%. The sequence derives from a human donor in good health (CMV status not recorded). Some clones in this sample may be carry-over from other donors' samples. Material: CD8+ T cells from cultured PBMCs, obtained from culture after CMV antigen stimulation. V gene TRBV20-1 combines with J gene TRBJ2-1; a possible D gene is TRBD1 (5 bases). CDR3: CSAPRGNEQFF. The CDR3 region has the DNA TGCAGTGCTCCTAGGGGAAATGAGCAGTTCTTC.